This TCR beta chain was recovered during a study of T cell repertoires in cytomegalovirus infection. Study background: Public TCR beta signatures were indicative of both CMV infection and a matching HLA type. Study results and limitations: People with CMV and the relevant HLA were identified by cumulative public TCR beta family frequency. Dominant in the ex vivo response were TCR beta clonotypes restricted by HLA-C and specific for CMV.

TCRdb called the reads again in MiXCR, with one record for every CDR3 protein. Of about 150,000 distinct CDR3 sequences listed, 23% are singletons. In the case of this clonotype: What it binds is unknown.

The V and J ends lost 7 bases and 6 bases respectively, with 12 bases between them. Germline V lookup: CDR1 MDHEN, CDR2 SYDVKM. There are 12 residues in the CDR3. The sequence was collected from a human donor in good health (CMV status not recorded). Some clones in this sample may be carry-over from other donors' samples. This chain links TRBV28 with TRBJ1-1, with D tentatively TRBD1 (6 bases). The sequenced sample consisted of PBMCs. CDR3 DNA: TGTGCCAGCATTAGGACAGCGGCTGAAGCTTTCTTT. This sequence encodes CASIRTAAEAFF.